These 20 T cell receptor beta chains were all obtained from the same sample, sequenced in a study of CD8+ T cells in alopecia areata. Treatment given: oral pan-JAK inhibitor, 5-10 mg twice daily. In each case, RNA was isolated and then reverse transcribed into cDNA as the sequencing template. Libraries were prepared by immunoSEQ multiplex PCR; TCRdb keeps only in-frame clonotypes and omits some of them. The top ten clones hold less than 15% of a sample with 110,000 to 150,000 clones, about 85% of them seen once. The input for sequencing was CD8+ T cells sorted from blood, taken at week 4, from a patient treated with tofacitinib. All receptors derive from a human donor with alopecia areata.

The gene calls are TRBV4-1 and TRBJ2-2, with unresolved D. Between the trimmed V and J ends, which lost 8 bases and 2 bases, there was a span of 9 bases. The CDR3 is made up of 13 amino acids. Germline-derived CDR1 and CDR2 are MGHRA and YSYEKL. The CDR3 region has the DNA TGCGCCAGCCACCAGCTTAACACCGGGGAGCTGTTTTTT. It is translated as CASHQLNTGELFF.

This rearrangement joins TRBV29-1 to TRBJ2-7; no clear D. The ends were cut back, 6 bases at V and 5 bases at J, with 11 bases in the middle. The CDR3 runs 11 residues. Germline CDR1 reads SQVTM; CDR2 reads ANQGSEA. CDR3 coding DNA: TGCAGCGTGCAAACTCCGGACGAGCAGTACTTC. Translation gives CSVQTPDEQYF.

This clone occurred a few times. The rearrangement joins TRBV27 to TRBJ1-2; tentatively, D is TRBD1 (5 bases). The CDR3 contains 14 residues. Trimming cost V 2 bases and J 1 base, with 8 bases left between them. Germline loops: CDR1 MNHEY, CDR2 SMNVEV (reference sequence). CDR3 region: CASSLRGSNYGYTF. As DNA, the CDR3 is TGTGCCAGCAGTTTAAGGGGCAGTAACTATGGCTACACCTTC.

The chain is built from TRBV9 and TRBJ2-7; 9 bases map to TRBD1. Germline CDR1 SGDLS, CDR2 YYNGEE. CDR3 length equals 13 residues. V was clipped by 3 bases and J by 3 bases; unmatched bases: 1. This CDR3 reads CASSEGQGYEQYF. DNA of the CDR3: TGTGCCAGCAGCGAGGGACAGGGCTACGAGCAGTACTTC.

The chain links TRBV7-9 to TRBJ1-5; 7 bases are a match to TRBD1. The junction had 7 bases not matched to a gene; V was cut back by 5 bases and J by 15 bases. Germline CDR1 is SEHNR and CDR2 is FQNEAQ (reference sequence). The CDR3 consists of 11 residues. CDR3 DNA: TGTGCCAGCAGCGCCCAGACAGGGATGCATTTT. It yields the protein CASSAQTGMHF.

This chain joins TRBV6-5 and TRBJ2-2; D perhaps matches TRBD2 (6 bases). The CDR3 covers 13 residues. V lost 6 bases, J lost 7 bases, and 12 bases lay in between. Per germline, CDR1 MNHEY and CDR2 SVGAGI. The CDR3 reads CASSWREYGELFF. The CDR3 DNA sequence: TGTGCCAGCAGCTGGAGGGAATACGGGGAGCTGTTTTTT.

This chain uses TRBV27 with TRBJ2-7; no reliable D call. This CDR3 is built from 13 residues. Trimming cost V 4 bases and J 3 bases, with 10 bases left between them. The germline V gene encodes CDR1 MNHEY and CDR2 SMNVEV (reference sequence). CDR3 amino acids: CASSYSESYEQYF. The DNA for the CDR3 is TGTGCCAGCAGTTATTCGGAAAGCTACGAGCAGTACTTC.

CDR3 loop: CASSGGTGVSGNTIYF. The CDR3 nucleotides read TGTGCCAGCAGCGGCGGGACAGGGGTATCTGGAAACACCATATATTTT. The chain employs TRBV9 and TRBJ1-3, with 10 positions matching TRBD1. This CDR3 spans 16 amino acids. Germline V gene data show CDR1 as SGDLS and CDR2 as YYNGEE. V was clipped by 3 bases and J by 1 base; unmatched bases: 4.

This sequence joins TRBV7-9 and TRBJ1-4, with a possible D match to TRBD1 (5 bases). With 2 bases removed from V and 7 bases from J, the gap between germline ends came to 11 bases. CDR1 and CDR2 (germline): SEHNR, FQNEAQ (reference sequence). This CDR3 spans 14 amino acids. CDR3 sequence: CASSLTTGSEKLFF. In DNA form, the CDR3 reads TGTGCCAGCAGCTTAACAACAGGCTCTGAAAAACTGTTTTTT. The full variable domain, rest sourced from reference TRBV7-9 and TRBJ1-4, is DTGVSQNPRHKITKRGQNVTFRCDPISEHNRLYWYRQTLGQGPEFLTYFQNEAQLEKSRLLSDRFSAERPKGSFSTLEIQRTEQGDSAMYLCASSLTTGSEKLFFGSGTQLSVL.

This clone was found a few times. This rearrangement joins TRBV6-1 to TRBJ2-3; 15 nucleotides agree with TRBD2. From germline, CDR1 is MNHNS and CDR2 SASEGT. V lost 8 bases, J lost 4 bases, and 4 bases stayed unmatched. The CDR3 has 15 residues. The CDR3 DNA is TGTGCCAGCCTAGGACTAGCGGGGGGGCCAGATACGCAGTATTTT. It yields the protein CASLGLAGGPDTQYF.

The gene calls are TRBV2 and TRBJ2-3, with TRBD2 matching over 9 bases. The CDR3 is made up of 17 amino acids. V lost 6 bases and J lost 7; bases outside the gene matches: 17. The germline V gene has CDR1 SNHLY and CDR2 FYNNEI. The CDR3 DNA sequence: TGTGCCAGCAGGGTTACCGCTAGCGGGGCAGACCCCCATACGCAGTATTTT. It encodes CASRVTASGADPHTQYF.

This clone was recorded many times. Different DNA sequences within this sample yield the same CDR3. The chain's CDR3 is CASTSGGDYNEQFF. Here the CDR3 DNA reads TGTGCCAGTACTAGCGGGGGGGACTACAATGAGCAGTTCTTC. This sequence joins TRBV19 and TRBJ2-1, with 12 positions matching TRBD2. Trimming cost V 7 bases and J 3 bases; bases outside gene matches: 1. The CDR3 totals 14 residues. Germline V gene sequence: CDR1 LNHDA, CDR2 SQIVND (reference sequence).

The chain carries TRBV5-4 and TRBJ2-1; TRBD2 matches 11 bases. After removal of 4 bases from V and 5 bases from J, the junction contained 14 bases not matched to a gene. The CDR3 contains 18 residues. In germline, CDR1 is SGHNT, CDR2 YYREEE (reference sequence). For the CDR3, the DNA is TGTGCCAGCAGCCCCGGGACTAGCGGAGCCTTCTTAGACAATGAGCAGTTCTTC. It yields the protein CASSPGTSGAFLDNEQFF.

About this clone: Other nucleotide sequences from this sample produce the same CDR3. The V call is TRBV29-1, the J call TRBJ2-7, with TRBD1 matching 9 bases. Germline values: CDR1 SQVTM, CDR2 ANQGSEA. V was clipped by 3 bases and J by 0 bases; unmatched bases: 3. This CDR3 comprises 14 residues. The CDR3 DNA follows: TGCAGCGTTGAGGGGACAGGGAGCTCCTACGAGCAGTACTTC. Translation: CSVEGTGSSYEQYF.

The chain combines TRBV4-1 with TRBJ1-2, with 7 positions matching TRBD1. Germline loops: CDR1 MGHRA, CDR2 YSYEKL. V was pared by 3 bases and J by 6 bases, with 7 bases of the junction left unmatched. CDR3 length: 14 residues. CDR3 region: CASSHPDRADGYTF. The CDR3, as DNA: TGCGCCAGCAGCCACCCAGACAGGGCCGATGGCTACACCTTC.

The CDR3 spells CSPGPHENTEAFF. CDR3 coding DNA: TGCAGCCCGGGACCTCACGAGAACACTGAAGCTTTCTTT. This chain uses TRBV29-1 with TRBJ1-1; maybe TRBD1 (5 bases). CDR1 SQVTM and CDR2 ANQGSEA come from the germline V gene. Deletions cut 8 bases from V and 1 base from J, with 14 bases between. The CDR3 has 13 residues.

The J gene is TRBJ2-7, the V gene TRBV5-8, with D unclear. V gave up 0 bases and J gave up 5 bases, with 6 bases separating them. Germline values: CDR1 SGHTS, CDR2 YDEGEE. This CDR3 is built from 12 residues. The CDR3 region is CASSLVVNEQYF. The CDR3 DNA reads TGTGCCAGCAGCTTGGTCGTGAACGAGCAGTACTTC.

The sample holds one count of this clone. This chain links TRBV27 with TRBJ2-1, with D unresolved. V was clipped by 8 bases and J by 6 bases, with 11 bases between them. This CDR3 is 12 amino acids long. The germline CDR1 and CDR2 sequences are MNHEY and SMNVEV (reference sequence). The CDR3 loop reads CASGRWGNEQFF. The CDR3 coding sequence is TGTGCCAGCGGCCGCTGGGGCAATGAGCAGTTCTTC.

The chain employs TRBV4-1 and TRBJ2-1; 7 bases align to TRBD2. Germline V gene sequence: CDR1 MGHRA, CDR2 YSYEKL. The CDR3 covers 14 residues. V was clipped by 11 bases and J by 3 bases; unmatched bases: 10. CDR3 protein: CASLGGSGYNEQFF. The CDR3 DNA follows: TGCGCCTCCCTTGGCGGGAGTGGCTACAATGAGCAGTTCTTC.

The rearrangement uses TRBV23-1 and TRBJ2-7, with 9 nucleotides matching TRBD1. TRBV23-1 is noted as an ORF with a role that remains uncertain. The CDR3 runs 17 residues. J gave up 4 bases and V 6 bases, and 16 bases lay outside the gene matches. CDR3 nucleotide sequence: TGCGCCAGCAGCACTTACTTAATTGGGGACAGGGAATACGAGCAGTACTTC. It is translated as CASSTYLIGDREYEQYF.